This TCR beta chain is drawn from a study of breast tumors, draining lymph nodes, adjacent tissues. The germline V gene has CDR1 SNHLY and CDR2 FYNNEI. V trimming: 6 bases; J trimming: 5 bases; junction bases outside the gene matches: 15. The CDR3 runs 16 residues. Study results and limitations: The data were judged consistent with most tumor T cells coming from lymph node and expanding in tumor. Luminal-like breast cancer showed significantly greater tumor-nontumor repertoire similarity than basal-like breast cancer did. Compared with lymph nodes, tumors were less diverse; compared with nontumor tissue, more. The lymph node origin of tumor T cells was framed as consistent with a hypothesis, not demonstrated.

Breast cancer patients provided tissue from their axillary draining lymph nodes. This clonotype was seen ten or more times. The target antigen is unknown. TCRdb recomputed calls from the multiplex PCR reads with MiXCR, one row per CDR3 protein. The repertoire has approximately 170,000 distinct CDR3 sequences, approximately 33% of them found once; the top ten carry around 4%. The specimen was axillary lymph node tissue. The chain carries TRBV2 and TRBJ2-7, with 8 positions matching TRBD1. This receptor was identified in a female donor with breast cancer. Some clones in this sample may be carry-over from other donors' samples. The DNA for the CDR3 is TGTGCCAGCAGCGAACGTCGGACAGGGTCCCCTAACGAGCAGTACTTC. Its translation is CASSERRTGSPNEQYF. Looking up the rest from reference TRBV2 and TRBJ2-7 gives the full variable domain: EPEVTQTPSHQVTQMGQEVILRCVPISNHLYFYWYRQILGQKVEFLVSFYNNEISEKSEIFDDQFSVERPDGSNFTLKIRSTKLEDSAMYFCASSERRTGSPNEQYFGPGTRLTVT.